This TCR beta chain comes out of a study of blood T cell repertoires in COVID-19. This clone was observed a single time. CDR1 SGHRS and CDR2 YFSETQ come from the germline V gene. The CDR3 length is 14 residues. V lost 5 bases, J lost 1 base, and 11 bases lay in between. Assay used: immunoSEQ multiplex PCR; TCRdb lists only in-frame clones, some missing. This table has more than 200,000 clones, about 80% appearing once. The specimen was peripheral blood. This clonotype originated in a man in his fifties with active or convalescent COVID-19. J is TRBJ2-3 and V is TRBV5-1; D is uncertain. The CDR3: CASRAEPGTDTQYF. The CDR3 DNA is TGCGCCAGCAGGGCCGAACCCGGCACAGATACGCAGTATTTT.